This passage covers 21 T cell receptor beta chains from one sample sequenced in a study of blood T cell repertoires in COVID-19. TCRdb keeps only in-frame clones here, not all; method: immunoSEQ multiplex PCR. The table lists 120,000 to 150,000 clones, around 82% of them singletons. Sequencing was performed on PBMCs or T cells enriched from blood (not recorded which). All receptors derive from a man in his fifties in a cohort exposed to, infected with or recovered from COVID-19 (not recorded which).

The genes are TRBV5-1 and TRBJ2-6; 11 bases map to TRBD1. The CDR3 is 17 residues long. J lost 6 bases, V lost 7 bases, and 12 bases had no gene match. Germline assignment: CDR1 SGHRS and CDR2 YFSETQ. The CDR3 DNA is TGCGCCAGCGGACAGGGGGCACTGCCTCTGGCGGCCAACGTCCTGACTTTC. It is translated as CASGQGALPLAANVLTF.

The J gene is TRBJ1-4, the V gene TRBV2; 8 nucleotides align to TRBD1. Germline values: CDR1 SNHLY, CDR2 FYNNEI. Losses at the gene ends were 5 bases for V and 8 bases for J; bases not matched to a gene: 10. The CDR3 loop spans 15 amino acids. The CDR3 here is CASSPDRAGGEKLFF. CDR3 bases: TGTGCCAGCAGTCCGGACAGGGCAGGGGGGGAAAAACTGTTTTTT.

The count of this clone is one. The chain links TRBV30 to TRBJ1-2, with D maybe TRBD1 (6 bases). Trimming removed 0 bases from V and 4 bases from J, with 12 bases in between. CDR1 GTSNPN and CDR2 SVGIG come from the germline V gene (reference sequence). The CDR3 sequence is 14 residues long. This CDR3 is CAWSVNREGYGYTF. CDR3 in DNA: TGTGCCTGGAGTGTAAACAGGGAGGGCTATGGCTACACCTTC.

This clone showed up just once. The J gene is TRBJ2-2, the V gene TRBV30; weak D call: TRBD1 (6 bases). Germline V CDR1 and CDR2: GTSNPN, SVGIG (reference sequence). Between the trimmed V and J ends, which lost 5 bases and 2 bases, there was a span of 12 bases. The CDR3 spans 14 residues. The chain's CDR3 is CAWEDRTNTGELFF. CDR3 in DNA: TGTGCCTGGGAGGACAGAACAAACACCGGGGAGCTGTTTTTT.

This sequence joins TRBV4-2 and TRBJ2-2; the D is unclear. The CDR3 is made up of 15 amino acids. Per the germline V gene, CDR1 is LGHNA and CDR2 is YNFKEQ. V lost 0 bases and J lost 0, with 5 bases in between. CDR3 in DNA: TGTGCCAGCAGCCAAGATGAGTCGAACACCGGGGAGCTGTTTTTT. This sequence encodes CASSQDESNTGELFF.

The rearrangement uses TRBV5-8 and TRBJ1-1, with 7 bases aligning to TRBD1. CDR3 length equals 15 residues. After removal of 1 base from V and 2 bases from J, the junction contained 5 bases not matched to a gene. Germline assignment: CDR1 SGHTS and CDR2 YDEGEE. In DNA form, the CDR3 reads TGTGCCAGCAGCTTGAGGGACAGAGGAAACACTGAAGCTTTCTTT. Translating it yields CASSLRDRGNTEAFF.

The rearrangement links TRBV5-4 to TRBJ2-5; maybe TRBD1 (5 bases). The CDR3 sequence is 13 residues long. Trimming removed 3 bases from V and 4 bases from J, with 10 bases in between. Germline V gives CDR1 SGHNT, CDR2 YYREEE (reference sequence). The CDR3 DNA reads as TGTGCCAGCAGCTCGGCAGGGATAGAGACCCAGTACTTC. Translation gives CASSSAGIETQYF.

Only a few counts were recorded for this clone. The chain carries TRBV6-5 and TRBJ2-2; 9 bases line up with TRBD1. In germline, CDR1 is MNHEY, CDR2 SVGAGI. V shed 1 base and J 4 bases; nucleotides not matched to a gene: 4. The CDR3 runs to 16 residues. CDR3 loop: CASSYFDRGSTGELFF. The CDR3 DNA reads TGTGCCAGCAGTTACTTCGACAGGGGGTCCACCGGGGAGCTGTTTTTT.

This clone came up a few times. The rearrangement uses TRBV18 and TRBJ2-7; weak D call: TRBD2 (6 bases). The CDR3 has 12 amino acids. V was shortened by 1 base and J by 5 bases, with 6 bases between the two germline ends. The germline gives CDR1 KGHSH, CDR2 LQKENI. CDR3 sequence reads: CASSPRGDEQYF. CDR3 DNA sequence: TGTGCCAGCTCACCACGGGGGGACGAGCAGTACTTC.

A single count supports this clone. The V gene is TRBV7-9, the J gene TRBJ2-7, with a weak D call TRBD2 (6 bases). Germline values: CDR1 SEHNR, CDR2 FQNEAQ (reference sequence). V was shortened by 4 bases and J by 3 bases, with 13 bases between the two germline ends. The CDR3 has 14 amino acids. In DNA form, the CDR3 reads TGTGCCAGCAGCTCCAGGGACTTGGGCTACGAGCAGTACTTC. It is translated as CASSSRDLGYEQYF.

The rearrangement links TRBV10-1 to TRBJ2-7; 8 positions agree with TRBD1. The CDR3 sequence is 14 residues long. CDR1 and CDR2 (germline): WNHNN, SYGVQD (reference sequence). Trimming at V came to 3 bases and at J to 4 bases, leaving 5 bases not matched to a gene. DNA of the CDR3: TGCGCCAGCAGTGACGGGACAGGTGTATACGAGCAGTACTTC. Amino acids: CASSDGTGVYEQYF.

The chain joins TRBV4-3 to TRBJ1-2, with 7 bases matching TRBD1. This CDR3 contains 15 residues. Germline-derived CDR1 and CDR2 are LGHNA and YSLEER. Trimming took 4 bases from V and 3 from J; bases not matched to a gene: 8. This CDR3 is CASSRLDRDYYGYTF. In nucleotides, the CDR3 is TGCGCCAGCAGCCGCCTAGACAGGGATTACTATGGCTACACCTTC.

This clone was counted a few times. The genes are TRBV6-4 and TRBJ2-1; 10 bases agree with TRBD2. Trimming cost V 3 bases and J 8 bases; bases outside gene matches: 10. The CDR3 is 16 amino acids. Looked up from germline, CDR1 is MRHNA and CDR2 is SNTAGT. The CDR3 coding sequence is TGTGCCAGCAGTGAGGCTAGCGGGAGTGGGGGCGATGAGCAGTTCTTC. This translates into CASSEASGSGGDEQFF.

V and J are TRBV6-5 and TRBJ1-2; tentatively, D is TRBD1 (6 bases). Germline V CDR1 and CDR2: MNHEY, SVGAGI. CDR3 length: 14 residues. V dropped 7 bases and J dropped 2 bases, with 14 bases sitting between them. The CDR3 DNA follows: TGTGCCAGCACTCCCGGGGACACGAACTATGGCTACACCTTC. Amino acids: CASTPGDTNYGYTF.

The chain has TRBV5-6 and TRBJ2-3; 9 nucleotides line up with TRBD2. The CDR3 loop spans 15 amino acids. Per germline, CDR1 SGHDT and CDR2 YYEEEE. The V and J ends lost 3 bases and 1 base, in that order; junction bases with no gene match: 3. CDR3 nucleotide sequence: TGTGCCAGCAGCTCCATAGCGGGGGGCACAGATACGCAGTATTTT. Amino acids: CASSSIAGGTDTQYF.

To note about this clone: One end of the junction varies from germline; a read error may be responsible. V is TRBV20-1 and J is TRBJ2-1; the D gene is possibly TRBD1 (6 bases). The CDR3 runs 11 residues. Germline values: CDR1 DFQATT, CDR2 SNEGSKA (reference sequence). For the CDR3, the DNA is TGCAGTGCGGAACAGGGTCACTGGGGGCTCTTC. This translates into CSAEQGHWGLF.

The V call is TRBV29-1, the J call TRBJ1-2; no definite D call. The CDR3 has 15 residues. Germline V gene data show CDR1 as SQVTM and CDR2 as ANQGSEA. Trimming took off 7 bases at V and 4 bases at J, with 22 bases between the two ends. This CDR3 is CSALGASPEIYGYTF. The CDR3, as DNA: TGCAGCGCTCTGGGCGCCAGCCCAGAAATCTATGGCTACACCTTC.

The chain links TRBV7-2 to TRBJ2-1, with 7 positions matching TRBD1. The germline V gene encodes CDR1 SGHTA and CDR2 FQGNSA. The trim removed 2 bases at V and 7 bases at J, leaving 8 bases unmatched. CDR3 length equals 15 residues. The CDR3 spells CASSLRGQATNEQFF. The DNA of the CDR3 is TGTGCCAGCAGCTTAAGAGGACAGGCGACGAATGAGCAGTTCTTC.

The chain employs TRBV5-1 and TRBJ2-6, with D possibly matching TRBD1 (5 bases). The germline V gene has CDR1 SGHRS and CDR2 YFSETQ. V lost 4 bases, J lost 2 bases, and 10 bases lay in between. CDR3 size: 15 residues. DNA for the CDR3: TGCGCCAGCAGCATTTCAGGGACTGGGGCCAACGTCCTGACTTTC. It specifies CASSISGTGANVLTF.

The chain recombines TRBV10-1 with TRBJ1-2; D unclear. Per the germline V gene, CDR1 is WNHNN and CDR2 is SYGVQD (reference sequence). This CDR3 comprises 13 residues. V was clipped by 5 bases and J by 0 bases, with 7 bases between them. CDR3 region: CASSPTPNYGYTF. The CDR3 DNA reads TGCGCCAGCAGTCCAACACCTAACTATGGCTACACCTTC.

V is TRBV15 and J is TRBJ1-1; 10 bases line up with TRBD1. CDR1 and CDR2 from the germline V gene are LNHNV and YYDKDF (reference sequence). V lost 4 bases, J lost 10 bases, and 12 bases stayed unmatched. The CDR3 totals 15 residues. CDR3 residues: CATSTRGQGPLRAFF. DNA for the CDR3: TGTGCCACCAGCACTAGGGGACAGGGGCCGTTGAGAGCTTTCTTT. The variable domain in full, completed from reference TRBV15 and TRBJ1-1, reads DAMVIQNPRYQVTQFGKPVTLSCSQTLNHNVMYWYQQKSSQAPKLLFHYYDKDFNNEADTPDNFQSRRPNTSFCFLDIRSPGLGDTAMYLCATSTRGQGPLRAFFGQGTRLTVV.